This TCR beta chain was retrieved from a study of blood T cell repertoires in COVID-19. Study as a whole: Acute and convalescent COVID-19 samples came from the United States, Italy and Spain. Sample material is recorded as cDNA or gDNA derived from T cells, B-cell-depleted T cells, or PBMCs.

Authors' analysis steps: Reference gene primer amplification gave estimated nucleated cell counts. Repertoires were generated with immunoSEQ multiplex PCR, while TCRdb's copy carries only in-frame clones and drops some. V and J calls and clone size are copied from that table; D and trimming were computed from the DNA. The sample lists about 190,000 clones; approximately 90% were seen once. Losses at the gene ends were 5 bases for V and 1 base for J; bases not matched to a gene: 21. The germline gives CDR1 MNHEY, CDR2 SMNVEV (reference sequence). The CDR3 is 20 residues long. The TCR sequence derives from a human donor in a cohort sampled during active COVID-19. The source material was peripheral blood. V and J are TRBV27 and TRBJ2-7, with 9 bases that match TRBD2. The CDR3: CASSIRFPSATSGLSYEQYF. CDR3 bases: TGTGCCAGCAGTATCAGGTTCCCCTCCGCTACTAGCGGGTTATCCTACGAGCAGTACTTC.